This is a list of T cell receptor beta chains from one sample in a study of radiation and T cells in renal cell carcinoma. Clones were sequenced by immunoSEQ multiplex PCR, and TCRdb holds only the in-frame ones, with some missing. The sample has approximately 63,000 clones, 60% to 85% seen once; the top ten hold about 7.1%. The input for sequencing was blood, taken from a patient whose treatment included radiotherapy and nephrectomy. Receptors originate from a man in his 60s with renal cell carcinoma. The CDR3 runs from the conserved cysteine through the conserved F or W.

j_gene | v_gene | CDR3aa
TRBJ1-1 | TRBV6-1 | CASSEVGMWNTEAFF
TRBJ2-1 | TRBV14 | CASSQFMGQDEQFF
TRBJ2-2 | TRBV27 | CASSFGTGELFF
TRBJ2-5 | TRBV27 | CASSFTRAGTGVQETQYF
TRBJ1-5 | TRBV5-1 | CASSAAGGGNQPQHF
TRBJ1-5 | TRBV30 | CAWSMGGNQPQHF
TRBJ2-4 | TRBV4-1 | CASSQAIASGNIQYF
TRBJ2-3 | TRBV21-1 | CASSKGQEYTDTQYF
TRBJ1-1 | TRBV13 | CASNYKSGWNTEAFF
TRBJ2-3 | TRBV27 | CASRVGLAGATDTQYF
TRBJ2-2 | TRBV9 | CASSVEDRGLIVTGELFF
TRBJ2-3 | TRBV29-1 | CSVGGVSTDTQYF
TRBJ1-2 | TRBV11-2 | CASSFSGQGYGYTF
TRBJ1-4 | TRBV30 | CACRRGSNEKLFF
TRBJ1-2 | TRBV6-1 | CASSQGLPYGYTF
TRBJ2-3 | TRBV11-3 | CASSLGVADTQYF
TRBJ2-3 | TRBV6-5 | CASNRDFSTDTQYF
TRBJ1-1 | TRBV19 | CASSQYRGLAFF
TRBJ2-1 | TRBV5-1 | CASSLAQSPRDEQFF
TRBJ2-5 | TRBV5-1 | CASSLALSYQETQYF
TRBJ1-2 | TRBV6-1 | CASSESGRANGYTF
TRBJ2-1 | TRBV19 | CASIGSTSSYNEQFF
TRBJ1-6 | TRBV7-2 | CASSRGPAANSPLHF
TRBJ2-7 | TRBV18 | CASSPQNYEQYF
TRBJ1-3 | TRBV30 | CAWTASTFGFGNTIYF
TRBJ2-1 | TRBV6-1 | CASKPSYNEQFF
TRBJ1-2 | TRBV5-1 | CASSLVDFWGYTF
TRBJ2-1 | TRBV15 | CATSTGTGGYNEQFF
TRBJ1-1 | TRBV11-3 | CASSYPTGGRTEAFF
TRBJ2-2 | TRBV7-2 | CASSLGGRATGELFF
TRBJ2-6 | TRBV15 | CATSRDLGRAGTGANVLTF
TRBJ2-7 | TRBV11-2 | CASSIRGTGGDEQYF
TRBJ2-2 | TRBV9 | CASSVLDRGNTGELFF
TRBJ2-5 | TRBV5-1 | CASSENPKTQYF
TRBJ1-3 | TRBV7-2 | CASSLDRGPGNTIYF
TRBJ2-3 | TRBV27 | CASSPPGGADTQYF
TRBJ2-4 | TRBV6-5 | CASSYRGQGGKNIQYF
TRBJ1-1 | TRBV9 | CASSVAGATNTEAFF
TRBJ1-1 | TRBV7-6 | CASSLAVKNTEAFF
TRBJ1-1 | TRBV6-1 | CASSALTGSTEAFF
TRBJ1-1 | TRBV27 | CASSLNTGPFTEAFF
TRBJ2-1 | TRBV29-1 | CSVAATSGSNEQFF
TRBJ2-7 | TRBV7-9 | CASSLKGGSSYEQYF
TRBJ1-1 | TRBV4-3 | CASSQGQELNTEAFF
TRBJ2-2 | TRBV7-2 | CASSLIGKTGELFF
TRBJ2-5 | TRBV19 | CASSPITGGPSVTTQYF
TRBJ2-5 | TRBV5-1 | CASSPGLAERYQETQYF
TRBJ1-1 | TRBV6-5 | CASSEGRTEAFF
TRBJ1-1 | TRBV30 | CAWSRGTNTEAFF
TRBJ1-1 | TRBV4-3 | CASSQDRVNTEAFF